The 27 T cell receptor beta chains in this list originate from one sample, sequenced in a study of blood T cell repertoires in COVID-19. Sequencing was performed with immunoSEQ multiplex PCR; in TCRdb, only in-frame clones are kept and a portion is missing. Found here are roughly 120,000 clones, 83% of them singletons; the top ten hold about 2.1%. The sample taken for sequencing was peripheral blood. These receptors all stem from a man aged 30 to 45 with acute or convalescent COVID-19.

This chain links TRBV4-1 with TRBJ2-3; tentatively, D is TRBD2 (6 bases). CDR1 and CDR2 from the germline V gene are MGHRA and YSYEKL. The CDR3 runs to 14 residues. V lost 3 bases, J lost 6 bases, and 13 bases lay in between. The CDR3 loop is CASSQVGSGDTQYF. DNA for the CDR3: TGCGCCAGCAGCCAGGTCGGGAGTGGGGATACGCAGTATTTT.

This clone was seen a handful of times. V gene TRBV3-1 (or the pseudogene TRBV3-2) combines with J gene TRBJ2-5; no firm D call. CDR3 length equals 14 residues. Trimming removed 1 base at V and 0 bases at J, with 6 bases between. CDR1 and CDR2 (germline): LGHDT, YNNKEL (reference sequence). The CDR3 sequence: CASSQAGYQETQYF. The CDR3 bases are TGTGCCAGCAGCCAAGCCGGGTACCAAGAGACCCAGTACTTC.

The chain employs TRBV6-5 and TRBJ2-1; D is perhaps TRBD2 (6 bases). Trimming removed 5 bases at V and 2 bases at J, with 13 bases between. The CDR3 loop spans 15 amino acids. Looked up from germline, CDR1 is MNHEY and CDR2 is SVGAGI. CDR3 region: CASSPTRSPYNEQFF. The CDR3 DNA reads TGTGCCAGCAGTCCGACTAGGAGCCCCTACAATGAGCAGTTCTTC.

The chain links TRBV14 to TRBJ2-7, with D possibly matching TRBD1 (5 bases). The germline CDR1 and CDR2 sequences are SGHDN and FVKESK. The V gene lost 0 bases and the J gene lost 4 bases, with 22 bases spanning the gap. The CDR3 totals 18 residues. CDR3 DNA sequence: TGTGCCAGCAGCCAAGATGGGCTTTTTCGGCAGGGTTGGTACGAGCAGTACTTC. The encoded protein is CASSQDGLFRQGWYEQYF.

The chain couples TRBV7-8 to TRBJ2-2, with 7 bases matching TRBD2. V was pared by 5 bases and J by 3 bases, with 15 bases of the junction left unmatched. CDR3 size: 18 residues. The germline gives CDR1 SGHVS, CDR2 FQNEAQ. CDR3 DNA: TGTGCCAGCAGCCATCTCCGTACGTGGGCGGGGGACACCGGGGAGCTGTTTTTT. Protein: CASSHLRTWAGDTGELFF.

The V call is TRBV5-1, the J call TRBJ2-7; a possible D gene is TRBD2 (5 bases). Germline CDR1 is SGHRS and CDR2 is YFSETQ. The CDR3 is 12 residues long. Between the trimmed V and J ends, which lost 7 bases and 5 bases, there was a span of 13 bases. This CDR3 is CASRAEGDEQYF. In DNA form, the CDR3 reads TGCGCCAGCCGTGCCGAGGGCGACGAGCAGTACTTC. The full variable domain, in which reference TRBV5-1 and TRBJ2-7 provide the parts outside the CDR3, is KAGVTQTPRYLIKTRGQQVTLSCSPISGHRSVSWYQQTPGQGLQFLFEYFSETQRNKGNFPGRFSGRQFSNSRSEMNVSTLELGDSALYLCASRAEGDEQYFGPGTRLTVT.

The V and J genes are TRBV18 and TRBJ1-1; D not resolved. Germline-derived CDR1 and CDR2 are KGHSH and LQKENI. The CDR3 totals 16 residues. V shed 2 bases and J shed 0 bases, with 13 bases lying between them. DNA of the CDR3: TGTGCCAGCTCACCATTCACCACCAGTCTGAACACTGAAGCTTTCTTT. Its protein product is CASSPFTTSLNTEAFF.

The CDR3 DNA sequence: TGTGCCAGCAGCTCTCCGGGACAGGGGAACTATGGCTACACCTTC. This translates into CASSSPGQGNYGYTF. V gene TRBV5-5 combines with J gene TRBJ1-2, with 10 bases identical to TRBD1. V was pared by 3 bases and J by 2 bases, with 4 bases of the junction left unmatched. CDR3 length: 15 residues. Germline CDR1 reads SGHKS; CDR2 reads YYEKEE (reference sequence).

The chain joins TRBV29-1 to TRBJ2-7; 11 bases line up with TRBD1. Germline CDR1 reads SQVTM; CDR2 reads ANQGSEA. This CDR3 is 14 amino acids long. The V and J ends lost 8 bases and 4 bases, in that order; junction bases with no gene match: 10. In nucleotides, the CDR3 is TGCAGCCCAAGTGGGGACAGGGGGGATTACGAGCAGTACGTC. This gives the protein CSPSGDRGDYEQYV.

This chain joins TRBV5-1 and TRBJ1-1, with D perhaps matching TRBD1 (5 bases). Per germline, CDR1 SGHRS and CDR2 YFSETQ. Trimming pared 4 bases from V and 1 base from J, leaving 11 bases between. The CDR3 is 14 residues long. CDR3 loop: CASSGRTRNTEAFF. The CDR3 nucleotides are TGCGCCAGCAGCGGAAGGACACGGAACACTGAAGCTTTCTTT.

CDR3 sequence: CASSIDSGGDNSPLHF. CDR3 coding DNA: TGTGCCAGTAGTATAGATTCAGGGGGCGATAATTCACCCCTCCACTTT. V usage is TRBV19 and J usage is TRBJ1-6; the match to TRBD1 covers 8 bases. The CDR3 contains 16 residues. V lost 0 bases, J lost 5 bases, and 3 bases stayed unmatched. CDR1 and CDR2 (germline): LNHDA, SQIVND (reference sequence). Full variable domain (outside the CDR3, taken from reference TRBV19 and TRBJ1-6): DGGITQSPKYLFRKEGQNVTLSCEQNLNHDAMYWYRQDPGQGLRLIYYSQIVNDFQKGDIAEGYSVSREKKESFPLTVTSAQKNPTAFYLCASSIDSGGDNSPLHFGNGTRLTVT.

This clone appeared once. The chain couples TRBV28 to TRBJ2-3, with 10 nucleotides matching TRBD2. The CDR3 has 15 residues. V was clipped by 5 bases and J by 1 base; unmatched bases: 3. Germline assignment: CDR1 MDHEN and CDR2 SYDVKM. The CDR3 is CASSPLAGGTDTQYF. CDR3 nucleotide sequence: TGTGCCAGCAGTCCGCTAGCGGGGGGCACAGATACGCAGTATTTT. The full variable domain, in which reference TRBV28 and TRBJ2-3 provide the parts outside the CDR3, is DVKVTQSSRYLVKRTGEKVFLECVQDMDHENMFWYRQDPGLGLRLIYFSYDVKMKEKGDIPEGYSVSREKKERFSLILESASTNQTSMYLCASSPLAGGTDTQYFGPGTRLTVL.

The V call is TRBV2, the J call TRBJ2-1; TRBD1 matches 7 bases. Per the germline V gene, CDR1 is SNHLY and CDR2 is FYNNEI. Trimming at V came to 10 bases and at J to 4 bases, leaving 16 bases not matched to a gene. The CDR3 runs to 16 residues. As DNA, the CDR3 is TGTGCCACCGTCGATAGGGGGCCCCCTACTTACAATGAGCAGTTCTTC. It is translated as CATVDRGPPTYNEQFF. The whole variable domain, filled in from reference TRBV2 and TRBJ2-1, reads EPEVTQTPSHQVTQMGQEVILRCVPISNHLYFYWYRQILGQKVEFLVSFYNNEISEKSEIFDDQFSVERPDGSNFTLKIRSTKLEDSAMYFCATVDRGPPTYNEQFFGPGTRLTVL.

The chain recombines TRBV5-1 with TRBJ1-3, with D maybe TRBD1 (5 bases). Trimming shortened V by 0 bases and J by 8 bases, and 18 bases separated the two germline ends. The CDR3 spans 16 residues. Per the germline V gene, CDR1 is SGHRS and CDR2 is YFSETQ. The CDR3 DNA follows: TGCGCCAGCAGCTTGGGCACGGGACTGGAGGCTGACACCATATATTTT. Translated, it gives CASSLGTGLEADTIYF. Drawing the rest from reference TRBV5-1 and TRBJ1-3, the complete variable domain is KAGVTQTPRYLIKTRGQQVTLSCSPISGHRSVSWYQQTPGQGLQFLFEYFSETQRNKGNFPGRFSGRQFSNSRSEMNVSTLELGDSALYLCASSLGTGLEADTIYFGEGSWLTVV.

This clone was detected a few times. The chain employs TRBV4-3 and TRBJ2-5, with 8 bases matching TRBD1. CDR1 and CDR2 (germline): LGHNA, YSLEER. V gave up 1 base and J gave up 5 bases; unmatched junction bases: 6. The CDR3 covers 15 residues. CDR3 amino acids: CASSQGQGRLETQYF. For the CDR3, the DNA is TGCGCCAGCAGCCAAGGACAGGGGCGCTTGGAGACCCAGTACTTC.

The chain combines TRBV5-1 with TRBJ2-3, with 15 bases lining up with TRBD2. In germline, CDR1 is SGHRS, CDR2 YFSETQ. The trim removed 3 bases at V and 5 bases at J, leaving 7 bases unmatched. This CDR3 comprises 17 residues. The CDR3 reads CASSSGTSGRFGDTQYF. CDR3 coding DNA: TGCGCCAGCAGCTCTGGGACTAGCGGGAGGTTCGGAGATACGCAGTATTTT.

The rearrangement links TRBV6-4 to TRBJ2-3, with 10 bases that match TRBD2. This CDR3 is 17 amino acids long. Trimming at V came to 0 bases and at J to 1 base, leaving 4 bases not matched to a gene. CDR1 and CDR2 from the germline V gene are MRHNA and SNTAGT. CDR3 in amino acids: CASSDSSGGVGTDTQYF. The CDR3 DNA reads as TGTGCCAGCAGTGACTCCAGCGGGGGGGTTGGCACAGATACGCAGTATTTT.

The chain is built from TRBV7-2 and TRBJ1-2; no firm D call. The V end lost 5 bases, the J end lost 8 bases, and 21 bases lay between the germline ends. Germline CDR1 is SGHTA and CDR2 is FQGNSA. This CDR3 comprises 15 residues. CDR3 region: CASSPSGRPTGGYTF. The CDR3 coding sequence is TGTGCCAGCAGCCCCAGCGGACGGCCCACCGGCGGCTACACCTTC.

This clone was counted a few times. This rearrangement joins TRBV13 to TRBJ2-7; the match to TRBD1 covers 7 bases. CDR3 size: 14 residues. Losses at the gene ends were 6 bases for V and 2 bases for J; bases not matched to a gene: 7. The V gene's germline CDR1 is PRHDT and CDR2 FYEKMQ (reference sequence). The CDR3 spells CASRPLGQTYEQYV. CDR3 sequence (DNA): TGTGCCAGCAGGCCCTTGGGACAGACCTACGAGCAGTACGTC.

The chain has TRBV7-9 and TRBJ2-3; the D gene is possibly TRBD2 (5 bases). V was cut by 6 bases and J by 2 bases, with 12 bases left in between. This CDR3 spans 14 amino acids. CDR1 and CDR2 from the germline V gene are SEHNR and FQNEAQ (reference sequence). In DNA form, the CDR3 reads TGTGCCAGCAGTCGAAGCGGAAACACAGATACGCAGTATTTT. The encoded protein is CASSRSGNTDTQYF.

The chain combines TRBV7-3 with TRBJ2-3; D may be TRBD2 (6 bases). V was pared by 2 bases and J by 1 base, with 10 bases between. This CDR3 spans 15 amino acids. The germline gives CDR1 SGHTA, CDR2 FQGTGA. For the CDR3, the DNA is TGTGCCAGCAGCTTATTGGCTAGCGGCACAGATACGCAGTATTTT. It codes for CASSLLASGTDTQYF. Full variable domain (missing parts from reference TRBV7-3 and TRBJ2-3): GAGVSQTPSNKVTEKGKYVELRCDPISGHTALYWYRQSLGQGPEFLIYFQGTGAADDSGLPNDRFFAVRPEGSVSTLKIQRTERGDSAVYLCASSLLASGTDTQYFGPGTRLTVL.

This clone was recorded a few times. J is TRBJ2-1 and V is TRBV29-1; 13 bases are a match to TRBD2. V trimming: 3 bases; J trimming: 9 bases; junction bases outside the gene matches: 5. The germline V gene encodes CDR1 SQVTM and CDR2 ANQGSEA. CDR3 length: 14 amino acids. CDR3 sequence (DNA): TGCAGCGTTGATGGACTAGCGGGAGAAAGTGAGCAGTTCTTC. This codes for CSVDGLAGESEQFF.

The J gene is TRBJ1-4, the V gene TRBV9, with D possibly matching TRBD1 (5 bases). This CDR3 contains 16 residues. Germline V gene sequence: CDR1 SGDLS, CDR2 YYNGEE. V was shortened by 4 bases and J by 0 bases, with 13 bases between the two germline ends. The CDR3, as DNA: TGTGCCAGCAGCCTGGGGGGTTCCTCAACTAATGAAAAACTGTTTTTT. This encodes CASSLGGSSTNEKLFF.

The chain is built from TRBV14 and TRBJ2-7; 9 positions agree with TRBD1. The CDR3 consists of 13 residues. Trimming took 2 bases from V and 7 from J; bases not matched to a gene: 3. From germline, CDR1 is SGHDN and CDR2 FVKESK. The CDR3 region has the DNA TGTGCCAGCAGCCAACTGACAGGGGGTGAGCAGTACGTC. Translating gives CASSQLTGGEQYV.

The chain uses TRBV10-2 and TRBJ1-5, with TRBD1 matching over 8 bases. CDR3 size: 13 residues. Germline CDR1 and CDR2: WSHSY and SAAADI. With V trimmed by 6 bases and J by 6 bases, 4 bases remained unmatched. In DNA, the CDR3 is TGCGCCAGCAGCGGACAGGGCGGTCAGCCCCAGCATTTT. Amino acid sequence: CASSGQGGQPQHF.

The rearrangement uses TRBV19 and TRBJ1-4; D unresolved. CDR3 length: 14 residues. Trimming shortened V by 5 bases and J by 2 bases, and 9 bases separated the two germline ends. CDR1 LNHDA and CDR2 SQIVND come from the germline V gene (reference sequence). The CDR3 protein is CASSPQWTNEKLFF. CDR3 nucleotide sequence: TGTGCCAGTAGTCCTCAGTGGACTAATGAAAAACTGTTTTTT.

This chain's CDR3 is CANLRDYTDTQYF. The CDR3 coding sequence is TGTGCCAACCTCAGGGATTACACAGATACGCAGTATTTT. V and J are TRBV2 and TRBJ2-3; D possibly corresponds to TRBD1 (5 bases). V lost 10 bases, J lost 2 bases, and 13 bases lay in between. CDR3 length: 13 amino acids. Germline CDR1 SNHLY, CDR2 FYNNEI.